This TCR beta chain was retrieved from a study of blood T cell repertoires in COVID-19. As for the study in general: Samples representing acute and convalescent COVID-19 were sourced from the United States, Italy and Spain.

The CDR3 is made up of 15 amino acids. The V gene's germline CDR1 is MNHEY and CDR2 SVGAGI. J gave up 0 bases and V 8 bases, and 6 bases lay outside the gene matches. Those who participated ranged in age from roughly 18 to 89 years and resided in approximately 23 US areas. The study assigned cohorts using participant-reported clinical history. Libraries were prepared by immunoSEQ multiplex PCR; TCRdb keeps only in-frame clonotypes and omits some of them. The sample contains some 150,000 clones, more than 85% of which appear only once. The V and J genes are TRBV6-5 and TRBJ1-3; 8 nucleotides line up with TRBD1. This receptor was taken from a human donor with acute COVID-19. The donor label of this sample is uncertain. The sequenced material came from PBMCs or T cells enriched from blood (not recorded which). The CDR3 DNA reads TGTGCCAGCCGAGGACAGGGACACTCTGGAAACACCATATATTTT. This sequence encodes CASRGQGHSGNTIYF.